These 21 T cell receptor beta chains came from one sample sequenced in a study of blood T cells in healthy people across ages (dated by TCRdb to the mid-2010s). Library preparation employed 5' RACE. TCRdb records Illumina HiSeq 2500 as the sequencer. A second roughly 6 to 11 cycle PCR used a sample-barcoded 5' primer and a J-beta primer mix. TCRdb reran the public reads through fastp at Q25 and MiXCR, keeping productive beta chains. Here each entry gathers all rows of one CDR3 protein and keeps the most common genes and DNA. This sample holds about 540,000 distinct CDR3 sequences; 20% to 30% were observed only once. The ten biggest clones cover 7.5% to 9% of the sample. These sequences were also reported in another study, on T cells of mothers and their children.

The source material was blood. Receptor source: a boy between 10 and 17 years old in good health.

This clonotype was detected only a few times. The V and J genes are TRBV7-2 and TRBJ2-7; TRBD2 matches 8 bases. The CDR3 has 15 amino acids. After removal of 1 base from V and 3 bases from J, the junction contained 5 bases not matched to a gene. Germline V CDR1 and CDR2: SGHTA, FQGNSA. The CDR3 nucleotides are TGTGCCAGCAGCTTAGTAGCGGGGAGCTTCTACGAGCAGTACTTC. Protein product: CASSLVAGSFYEQYF.

This clonotype appeared a few times. CDR3 sequence (DNA): TGCGCCAGCAGCCAGGGGGGGTACAAGAGCTCTGGAAACACCATATATTTT. Its protein is CASSQGGYKSSGNTIYF. The gene calls are TRBV4-3 and TRBJ1-3; possible D gene TRBD1, 5 bases. The V end was cut by 3 bases, the J end by 0 bases, with 15 bases between. The CDR3 loop spans 17 amino acids. Germline V CDR1 and CDR2: LGHNA, YSLEER.

The V and J genes are TRBV7-8 and TRBJ1-1; D may be TRBD1 (5 bases). The CDR3 length is 14 residues. V was shortened by 4 bases and J by 0 bases, with 9 bases between the two germline ends. Per the germline V gene, CDR1 is SGHVS and CDR2 is FQNEAQ. CDR3 DNA: TGTGCCAGCAGCTCGACAGTTATGAACACTGAAGCTTTCTTT. Protein product: CASSSTVMNTEAFF.

The V gene is TRBV5-5, the J gene TRBJ2-2, with 8 bases fitting TRBD1. CDR1 is SGHKS and CDR2 is YYEKEE in the germline V gene (reference sequence). Losses at the gene ends were 4 bases for V and 8 bases for J; bases not matched to a gene: 10. The CDR3 runs to 15 residues. The CDR3 DNA sequence: TGTGCCAGCAGCCTAATTACAGGGGGTACAGGGGAGCTGTTTTTT. This gives the protein CASSLITGGTGELFF.

V is TRBV11-3 and J is TRBJ2-1; TRBD2 agrees at 9 bases. CDR3 length: 17 amino acids. The V segment lost 4 bases and the J segment 2 bases; nucleotides outside the gene matches: 9. The germline V gene encodes CDR1 SGHNT and CDR2 YENEEA. CDR3 protein: CASSSLGGRAPYNEQFF. As DNA, the CDR3 is TGTGCCAGCAGCTCTCTCGGCGGGAGGGCCCCCTACAATGAGCAGTTCTTC.

The chain employs TRBV4-1 and TRBJ2-2; 10 bases are a match to TRBD1. The V gene's germline CDR1 is MGHRA and CDR2 YSYEKL. The J segment lost 6 bases and the V segment lost 1 base, leaving 8 bases of the junction unmatched. The length of the CDR3 is 17 residues. In nucleotides, the CDR3 is TGCGCCAGCAGCCAAGGCCTTCGGACAGGGGGGTCCGGGGAGCTGTTTTTT. Translating it yields CASSQGLRTGGSGELFF.

The gene calls are TRBV4-1 and TRBJ1-6; D is possibly TRBD1 (6 bases). Germline-derived CDR1 and CDR2 are MGHRA and YSYEKL. The V end was cut by 2 bases, the J end by 7 bases, with 6 bases between. The CDR3 extends over 13 amino acids. CDR3 sequence (DNA): TGCGCCAGCAGCCAAACAGGGAATTCACCCCTCCACTTT. Translated, it gives CASSQTGNSPLHF.

This clonotype was seen only a few times. The J gene is TRBJ2-1, the V gene TRBV7-2; 9 nucleotides match TRBD1. Germline lookup yields CDR1 SGHTA and CDR2 FQGNSA. V trimming: 4 bases; J trimming: 8 bases; junction bases outside the gene matches: 6. This CDR3 contains 14 residues. DNA of the CDR3: TGTGCCAGCAGCTCGGGACAGGGTAACTATGAGCAGTTCTTC. This sequence encodes CASSSGQGNYEQFF.

This clonotype came up a few times. J is TRBJ2-7 and V is TRBV4-3, with 9 bases aligning to TRBD2. With 4 bases clipped from V and 4 bases from J, the junction kept 8 bases outside the gene matches. The CDR3 is made up of 15 amino acids. The germline V gene has CDR1 LGHNA and CDR2 YSLEER. The CDR3 is CASSLLGTSMYEQYF. The CDR3 DNA reads as TGCGCCAGCAGCCTACTAGGGACTAGCATGTACGAGCAGTACTTC.

The genes are TRBV7-9 and TRBJ1-4, with D maybe TRBD1 (5 bases). The ends were cut back, 5 bases at V and 4 bases at J, with 14 bases in the middle. CDR1 and CDR2 (germline): SEHNR, FQNEAQ (reference sequence). The CDR3 consists of 15 residues. The CDR3 region is CASSPVGGRNEKLFF. Here the CDR3 DNA reads TGTGCCAGCAGCCCAGTCGGGGGACGTAATGAAAAACTGTTTTTT.

The chain joins TRBV7-6 to TRBJ2-6, with D uncertain. Trimming pared 7 bases from V and 4 bases from J, leaving 11 bases between. This CDR3 is built from 14 residues. Germline CDR1 is SGHVS and CDR2 is FNYEAQ. Here the CDR3 DNA reads TGTGCCAGCACTATCGGGTCCGGGGCCAACGTCCTGACTTTC. Translating it yields CASTIGSGANVLTF.

This clonotype was observed at least ten times. This chain links TRBV28 with TRBJ2-7, with D perhaps given as TRBD1 or TRBD2 (6 bases each). Germline V gene sequence: CDR1 MDHEN, CDR2 SYDVKM. V gave up 5 bases and J gave up 4 bases, with 15 bases separating them. CDR3 length equals 14 residues. The CDR3 sequence: CASSTDGGGYEQYF. The CDR3 region has the DNA TGTGCCAGCAGTACTGATGGAGGGGGGTACGAGCAGTACTTC. Complete variable domain (other parts from reference TRBV28 and TRBJ2-7): DVKVTQSSRYLVKRTGEKVFLECVQDMDHENMFWYRQDPGLGLRLIYFSYDVKMKEKGDIPEGYSVSREKKERFSLILESASTNQTSMYLCASSTDGGGYEQYFGPGTRLTVT.

The chain employs TRBV20-1 and TRBJ2-2, with TRBD2 identical over 8 bases. With V trimmed by 0 bases and J by 5 bases, 5 bases remained unmatched. Germline CDR1 and CDR2: DFQATT and SNEGSKA (reference sequence). The CDR3 consists of 15 residues. CDR3 residues: CSARETGTSTGELFF. The CDR3 DNA is TGCAGTGCTAGAGAAACCGGGACTAGTACCGGGGAGCTGTTTTTT.

This clonotype has more than one count but fewer than ten. The genes are TRBV5-6 and TRBJ2-5; D is undetermined. The germline CDR1 and CDR2 sequences are SGHDT and YYEEEE. The CDR3 sequence is 15 residues long. The ends were cut back, 1 base at V and 5 bases at J, with 15 bases in the middle. The CDR3 protein is CASSLPRRSGETQYF. In DNA form, the CDR3 reads TGTGCCAGCAGCTTGCCCCGGCGGAGTGGTGAGACCCAGTACTTC.

The chain recombines TRBV6-2 or TRBV6-3 with TRBJ2-7; unclear D gene. Germline lookup yields CDR1 MNHEY and CDR2 SVGEGT. V was pared by 2 bases and J by 7 bases, with 21 bases between. This CDR3 has 16 residues. The CDR3 DNA follows: TGTGCCAGCAGTTACCCCGGCATGTCTCGATCAGTGGAGCAGTACTTC. Translating gives CASSYPGMSRSVEQYF.

The chain is built from TRBV7-8 and TRBJ2-7; D possibly corresponds to TRBD1 (5 bases). The CDR3 sequence is 15 residues long. The V gene's germline CDR1 is SGHVS and CDR2 FQNEAQ. V gave up 0 bases and J gave up 2 bases, with 11 bases separating them. Here the CDR3 reads CASSLAPTEAYEQYF. The DNA of the CDR3 is TGTGCCAGCAGCTTAGCTCCGACAGAAGCCTACGAGCAGTACTTC. The variable domain in full, completed from reference TRBV7-8 and TRBJ2-7, reads GAGVSQSPRYKVAKRGQDVALRCDPISGHVSLFWYQQALGQGPEFLTYFQNEAQLDKSGLPSDRFFAERPEGSVSTLKIQRTQQEDSAVYLCASSLAPTEAYEQYFGPGTRLTVT.

The chain joins TRBV4-1 to TRBJ2-6; weak D call: TRBD2 (5 bases). The germline CDR1 and CDR2 sequences are MGHRA and YSYEKL. V was shortened by 0 bases and J by 4 bases, with 25 bases between the two germline ends. The CDR3 length is 21 residues. CDR3 DNA sequence: TGCGCCAGCAGCCAAGACCCAGCCAGAGGTTCTCCCGGACTGGGGGCCAACGTCCTGACTTTC. Protein: CASSQDPARGSPGLGANVLTF.

The chain employs TRBV20-1 and TRBJ2-3, with D unresolved. Per the germline V gene, CDR1 is DFQATT and CDR2 is SNEGSKA (reference sequence). This CDR3 contains 13 residues. Trimming cost V 5 bases and J 2 bases, with 11 bases left between them. CDR3 DNA sequence: TGCAGTGCTCCGGCCCTCCTCACAGATACGCAGTATTTT. Its protein product is CSAPALLTDTQYF.

V and J are TRBV28 and TRBJ1-2, with D possibly being TRBD1 (6 bases). Germline assignment: CDR1 MDHEN and CDR2 SYDVKM. V lost 1 base to trimming and J lost 7 bases, with 13 bases between them. The CDR3 is 14 amino acids. The DNA for the CDR3 is TGTGCCAGCAGTTTATTGGGGGCGACTAGTGGCTACACCTTC. Protein sequence: CASSLLGATSGYTF.

This clonotype was counted between two and nine times. This rearrangement joins TRBV7-9 to TRBJ1-2; D ambiguous. The CDR3 extends over 13 amino acids. V lost 5 bases to trimming and J lost 10 bases, with 17 bases between them. Germline V gene lookup returns CDR1 SEHNR and CDR2 FQNEAQ (reference sequence). The CDR3 region is CASSPPNSKVYTF. CDR3 DNA sequence: TGTGCCAGCAGCCCCCCCAATTCGAAGGTCTACACCTTC.

This clonotype was recorded at least ten times. V usage is TRBV9 and J usage is TRBJ2-4; possibly TRBD1 for D (6 bases). The CDR3 is 16 residues long. Germline loops: CDR1 SGDLS, CDR2 YYNGEE. Deletions cut 0 bases from V and 1 base from J, with 11 bases between. CDR3 nucleotides: TGTGCCAGCAGCGTAGGGTCTACAGGGGCCAAAAACATTCAGTACTTC. Translating it yields CASSVGSTGAKNIQYF.